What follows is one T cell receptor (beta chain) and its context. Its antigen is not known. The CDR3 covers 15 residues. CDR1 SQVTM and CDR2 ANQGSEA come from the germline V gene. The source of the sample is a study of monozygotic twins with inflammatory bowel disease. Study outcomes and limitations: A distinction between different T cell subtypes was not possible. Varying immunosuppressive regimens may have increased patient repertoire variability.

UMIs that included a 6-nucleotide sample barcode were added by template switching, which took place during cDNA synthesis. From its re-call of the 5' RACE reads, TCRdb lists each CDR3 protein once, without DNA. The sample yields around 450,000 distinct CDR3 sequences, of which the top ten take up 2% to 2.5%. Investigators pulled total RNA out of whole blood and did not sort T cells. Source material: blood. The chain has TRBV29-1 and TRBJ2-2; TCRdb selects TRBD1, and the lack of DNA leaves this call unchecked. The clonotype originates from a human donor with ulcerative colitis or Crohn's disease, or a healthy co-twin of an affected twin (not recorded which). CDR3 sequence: CSVVAGPANTGELFF.